This T cell receptor (beta chain) was documented in a study of control samples from healthy donors and cancer patients. The germline V and J ends were trimmed by 2 bases and 5 bases, with 10 bases remaining between them. The V gene's germline CDR1 is SGDLS and CDR2 YYNGEE. The CDR3 extends over 13 amino acids. Method: immunoSEQ multiplex PCR; TCRdb's copy keeps in-frame clones and lacks some. The sample records fewer than 200,000 clones, over 90% being singletons. The chain links TRBV9 to TRBJ2-5; no reliable D call. The receptor comes from a woman between 25 and 40 years old in good health. Input material: blood. In nucleotides, the CDR3 is TGTGCCAGCAGCGTCATTCAAGGGGAGACCCAGTACTTC. This sequence encodes CASSVIQGETQYF.